The T cell receptor (beta chain) described here comes from a study of radiation and T cells in renal cell carcinoma. Overall study context: Nephrectomy followed 15 Gy stereotactic body radiation by 4 weeks. Study results and caveats: From baseline, blood top tumor clonotypes peaked at 2 weeks post-radiation. Baseline intratumoral clonotype presence is unknown without pretreatment biopsies.

Germline CDR1 and CDR2: KGHSH and LQKENI. With 0 bases clipped from V and 0 bases from J, the junction kept 1 base outside the gene matches. The CDR3 is 16 amino acids. This clone was picked up one time. As yet, its antigen is unknown. Time point: blood 2 weeks post-SBRT. Treatment: 15 Gy SBRT to primary tumor, nephrectomy 4 weeks later. After SBRT, blood was collected at 2 and 4 weeks, plus baseline. Only in-frame clones appear in the TCRdb table, and some are missing; sequencing was by immunoSEQ multiplex PCR. The sample has fewer than 90,000 clones; about 86% are singletons. The TCR was taken from a woman aged 45-65 years with renal cell carcinoma. The sequences come from blood, collected from a patient whose treatment included radiotherapy and nephrectomy. The rearrangement joins TRBV18 to TRBJ2-1; 8 bases agree with TRBD2. The CDR3 sequence is CASSPPAGGSYNEQFF. The CDR3 DNA is TGTGCCAGCTCACCACCTGCGGGGGGCTCCTACAATGAGCAGTTCTTC.